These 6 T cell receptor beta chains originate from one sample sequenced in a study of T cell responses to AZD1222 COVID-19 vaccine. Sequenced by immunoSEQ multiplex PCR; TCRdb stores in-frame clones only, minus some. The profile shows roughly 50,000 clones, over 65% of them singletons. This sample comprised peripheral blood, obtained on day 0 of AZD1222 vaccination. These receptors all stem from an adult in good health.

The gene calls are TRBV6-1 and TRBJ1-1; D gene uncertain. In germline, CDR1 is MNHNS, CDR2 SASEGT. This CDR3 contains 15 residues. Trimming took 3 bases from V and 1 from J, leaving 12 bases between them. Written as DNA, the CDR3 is TGTGCCAGCAGTGACCTCGCCGCAGGGAACACTGAAGCTTTCTTT. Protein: CASSDLAAGNTEAFF.

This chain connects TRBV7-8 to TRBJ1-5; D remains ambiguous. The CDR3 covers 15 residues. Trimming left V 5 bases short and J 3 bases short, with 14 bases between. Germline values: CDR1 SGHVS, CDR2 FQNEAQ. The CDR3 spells CASSENWVVNQPQHF. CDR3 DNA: TGTGCCAGCAGCGAAAATTGGGTAGTCAATCAGCCCCAGCATTTT. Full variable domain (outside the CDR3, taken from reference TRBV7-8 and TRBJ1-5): GAGVSQSPRYKVAKRGQDVALRCDPISGHVSLFWYQQALGQGPEFLTYFQNEAQLDKSGLPSDRFFAERPEGSVSTLKIQRTQQEDSAVYLCASSENWVVNQPQHFGDGTRLSIL.

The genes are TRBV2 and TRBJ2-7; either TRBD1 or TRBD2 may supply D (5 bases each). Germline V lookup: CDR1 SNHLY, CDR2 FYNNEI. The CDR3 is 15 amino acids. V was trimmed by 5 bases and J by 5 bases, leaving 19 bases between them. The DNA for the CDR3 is TGTGCCAGCAGTACCCTCCGGGACGGTGTTCACGAGCAGTACTTC. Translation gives CASSTLRDGVHEQYF.

The CDR3 nucleotides are TGCGCCGGCTACAGGGAGGACGGCAATCAGCCCCAGCATTTT. As protein: CAGYREDGNQPQHF. The V gene is TRBV10-1, the J gene TRBJ1-5; weak D call: TRBD1 (6 bases). Trimming shortened V by 11 bases and J by 2 bases, and 16 bases separated the two germline ends. Germline CDR1 WNHNN, CDR2 SYGVQD (reference sequence). The CDR3 is made up of 14 amino acids.

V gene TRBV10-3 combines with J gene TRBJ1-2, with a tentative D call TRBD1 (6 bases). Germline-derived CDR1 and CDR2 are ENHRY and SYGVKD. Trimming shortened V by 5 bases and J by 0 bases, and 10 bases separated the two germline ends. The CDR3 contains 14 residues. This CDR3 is CAISWTETNYGYTF. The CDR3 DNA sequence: TGTGCCATCAGTTGGACAGAAACTAACTATGGCTACACCTTC.

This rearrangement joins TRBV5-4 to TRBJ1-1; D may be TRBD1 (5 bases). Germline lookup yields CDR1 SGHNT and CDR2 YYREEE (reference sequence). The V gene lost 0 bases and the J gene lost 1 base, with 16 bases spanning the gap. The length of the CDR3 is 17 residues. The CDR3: CASSLGGPGTGNTEAFF. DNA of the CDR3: TGTGCCAGCAGCTTGGGAGGGCCCGGGACGGGGAACACTGAAGCTTTCTTT.